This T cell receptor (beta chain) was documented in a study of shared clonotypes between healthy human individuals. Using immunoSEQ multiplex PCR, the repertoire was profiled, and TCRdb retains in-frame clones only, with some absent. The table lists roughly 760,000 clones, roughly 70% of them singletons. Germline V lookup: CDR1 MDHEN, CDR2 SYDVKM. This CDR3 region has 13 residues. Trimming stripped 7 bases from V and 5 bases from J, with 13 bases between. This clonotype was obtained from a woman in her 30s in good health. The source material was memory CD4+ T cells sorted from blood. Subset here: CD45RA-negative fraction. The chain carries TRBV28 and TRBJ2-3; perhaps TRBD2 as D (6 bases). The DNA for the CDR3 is TGTGCCAGCACCCTGGATAGCGGAGATACGCAGTATTTT. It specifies CASTLDSGDTQYF.